The 19 T cell receptor beta chains below were found in one sample sequenced in a study of blood T cell repertoires in COVID-19. Generated by immunoSEQ multiplex PCR, the TCRdb table keeps only in-frame clones and is missing some. The sample has 220,000 or so clones, 90% seen once. The source material was PBMCs or T cells enriched from blood (not recorded which). These receptors were taken from a man between 50 and 59 years old who had been exposed to COVID-19.

The rearrangement links TRBV19 to TRBJ2-1; D ambiguous. The CDR3 runs 14 residues. V shed 5 bases and J shed 3 bases, with 11 bases lying between them. Germline CDR1 and CDR2: LNHDA and SQIVND (reference sequence). The CDR3 reads CASSPLYNYNEQFF. DNA of the CDR3: TGTGCCAGTAGTCCTCTGTACAACTACAATGAGCAGTTCTTC. The variable domain in full, with the rest retrieved from reference TRBV19 and TRBJ2-1, is DGGITQSPKYLFRKEGQNVTLSCEQNLNHDAMYWYRQDPGQGLRLIYYSQIVNDFQKGDIAEGYSVSREKKESFPLTVTSAQKNPTAFYLCASSPLYNYNEQFFGPGTRLTVL.

The V and J genes are TRBV7-3 and TRBJ2-6; the match to TRBD1 covers 9 bases. CDR3 length: 17 residues. Germline loops: CDR1 SGHTA, CDR2 FQGTGA. V shed 5 bases, J shed 0 bases, and the junction held 5 bases outside the gene matches. The CDR3 here is CASSHRGRSSGANVLTF. The CDR3 DNA is TGTGCCAGCAGCCACAGGGGGCGCAGCTCTGGGGCCAACGTCCTGACTTTC.

J is TRBJ2-7 and V is TRBV4-1; 8 bases map to TRBD2. With V trimmed by 0 bases and J by 3 bases, 4 bases remained unmatched. Per the germline V gene, CDR1 is MGHRA and CDR2 is YSYEKL. The CDR3 covers 15 residues. CDR3 nucleotide sequence: TGCGCCAGCAGCCAAGATCGGGGGGGTGACTACGAGCAGTACTTC. Its translation: CASSQDRGGDYEQYF.

This clone has a handful of counts. The chain joins TRBV7-8 to TRBJ2-2; 12 bases line up with TRBD2. The V and J ends lost 6 bases and 4 bases, in that order; junction bases with no gene match: 6. Germline-derived CDR1 and CDR2 are SGHVS and FQNEAQ. There are 16 residues in the CDR3. Written as DNA, the CDR3 is TGTGCCAGCAGGACTAGCGGGAGACGCGGCACCGGGGAGCTGTTTTTT. Its translation: CASRTSGRRGTGELFF.

V usage is TRBV7-8 and J usage is TRBJ2-1, with 11 bases identical to TRBD2. Trimming took 1 base from V and 4 from J; bases not matched to a gene: 9. CDR3 size: 18 residues. Germline V CDR1 and CDR2: SGHVS, FQNEAQ. CDR3 sequence reads: CASSLELAGAGLYNEQFF. In DNA, the CDR3 is TGTGCCAGCAGCTTAGAACTAGCGGGGGCCGGGTTATACAATGAGCAGTTCTTC.

This clone was observed once. This chain joins TRBV27 and TRBJ1-6, with a possible D match to TRBD1 (5 bases). Trimming stripped 9 bases from V and 9 bases from J, with 21 bases between. CDR3 length: 15 residues. CDR1 MNHEY and CDR2 SMNVEV come from the germline V gene (reference sequence). CDR3 sequence: CASKNFPAGRSPLHF. CDR3 DNA sequence: TGTGCCAGTAAAAACTTCCCCGCAGGGCGTTCACCCCTCCACTTT.

This rearrangement joins TRBV11-3 to TRBJ2-2, with 9 bases matching TRBD1. V dropped 5 bases and J dropped 6; count of bases not matched to a gene: 7. The CDR3 sequence is 15 residues long. From germline, CDR1 is SGHNT and CDR2 YENEEA. CDR3 DNA: TGTGCCAGCAGCACAGGACAGGGGTTCGCCGGGGAGCTGTTTTTT. Its translation: CASSTGQGFAGELFF.

The chain employs TRBV18 and TRBJ1-2; tentative D call: TRBD1 (5 bases). The length of the CDR3 is 13 residues. V lost 5 bases to trimming and J lost 10 bases, with 17 bases between them. CDR1 and CDR2 from the germline V gene are KGHSH and LQKENI. CDR3 loop: CASSYQHRLLYTF. The CDR3 DNA reads as TGTGCCAGCTCATACCAGCACAGGCTCCTCTACACCTTC. The variable domain in full, with the rest retrieved from reference TRBV18 and TRBJ1-2, is NAGVMQNPRHLVRRRGQEARLRCSPMKGHSHVYWYRQLPEEGLKFMVYLQKENIIDESGMPKERFSAEFPKEGPSILRIQQVVRGDSAAYFCASSYQHRLLYTFGSGTRLTVV.

The V call is TRBV4-2, the J call TRBJ2-5; 9 bases agree with TRBD2. Germline CDR1 LGHNA, CDR2 YNFKEQ. This CDR3 comprises 14 residues. V lost 5 bases and J lost 5; bases outside the gene matches: 6. The CDR3 sequence is CASSGRGGEETQYF. CDR3 nucleotides: TGTGCCAGCAGCGGGCGGGGGGGAGAGGAGACCCAGTACTTC.

J is TRBJ2-1 and V is TRBV9; 10 positions match TRBD2. The CDR3 contains 15 residues. V was pared by 4 bases and J by 5 bases, with 6 bases of the junction left unmatched. Germline CDR1 and CDR2: SGDLS and YYNGEE. The CDR3 nucleotides read TGTGCCAGCAGCCCGGGACTAGCGACCCACAATGAGCAGTTCTTC. Translated, it gives CASSPGLATHNEQFF.

This rearrangement joins TRBV5-4 to TRBJ2-3; D not certain. The CDR3 has 14 residues. CDR1 and CDR2 (germline): SGHNT, YYREEE (reference sequence). Trimming shortened V by 0 bases and J by 6 bases, and 11 bases separated the two germline ends. Here the CDR3 reads CASSLGLRGDTQYF. CDR3 DNA sequence: TGTGCCAGCAGCTTGGGACTTAGAGGCGATACGCAGTATTTT.

The chain links TRBV28 to TRBJ1-2; the match to TRBD1 covers 7 bases. Germline lookup yields CDR1 MDHEN and CDR2 SYDVKM. Germline trimming cut 8 bases from V and 4 bases from J; bases unmatched to any gene: 10. The CDR3 consists of 14 residues. The CDR3 DNA sequence: TGTGCCAGCCGATCGGACAGGCGAATCTATGGCTACACCTTC. Protein product: CASRSDRRIYGYTF.

The chain couples TRBV18 to TRBJ2-7; TRBD2 is a possible D gene (6 bases). CDR1 and CDR2 from the germline V gene are KGHSH and LQKENI. With 6 bases removed from V and 6 bases from J, the gap between germline ends came to 15 bases. CDR3 size: 13 residues. CDR3 loop: CASSVQGGGEQYV. The CDR3 DNA is TGTGCCAGCTCTGTCCAGGGAGGTGGCGAGCAGTACGTC.

The chain has TRBV4-2 and TRBJ1-2; D remains ambiguous. This CDR3 spans 14 amino acids. Trimming removed 1 base from V and 6 bases from J, with 12 bases in between. Germline-derived CDR1 and CDR2 are LGHNA and YNFKEQ. The CDR3: CASSQVLRPNGYTF. Written as DNA, the CDR3 is TGTGCCAGCAGCCAAGTTTTGCGGCCAAATGGCTACACCTTC.

V usage is TRBV3-1 (or the pseudogene TRBV3-2) and J usage is TRBJ1-2; D perhaps matches TRBD1 (5 bases). Deletions cut 5 bases from V and 5 bases from J, with 9 bases between. Germline V gene sequence: CDR1 LGHDT, CDR2 YNNKEL (reference sequence). CDR3 length: 12 amino acids. CDR3 in amino acids: CASSGTGYGYTF. The CDR3 nucleotides read TGTGCCAGCAGCGGTACAGGATATGGCTACACCTTC.

The chain combines TRBV18 with TRBJ2-7; tentatively, D is TRBD1 (6 bases). The V gene lost 6 bases and the J gene lost 7 bases, with 16 bases spanning the gap. This CDR3 has 13 amino acids. Germline CDR1 and CDR2: KGHSH and LQKENI. In DNA, the CDR3 is TGTGCCAGCTCGTACGGGACATCGGGGGAGCAGTACGTC. Encoded protein: CASSYGTSGEQYV.

V usage is TRBV25-1 and J usage is TRBJ1-2; possibly TRBD1 for D (6 bases). The CDR3 covers 14 residues. V lost 7 bases, J lost 2 bases, and 14 bases lay in between. Germline CDR1 reads MGHDK; CDR2 reads SYGVNS. CDR3 protein: CASKRVTGNYGYTF. DNA for the CDR3: TGTGCCAGCAAGAGGGTTACAGGGAACTATGGCTACACCTTC.

The J gene is TRBJ2-5, the V gene TRBV7-3; possibly TRBD2 for D (6 bases). Germline loops: CDR1 SGHTA, CDR2 FQGTGA. The CDR3 sequence is 15 residues long. Trimming pared 2 bases from V and 5 bases from J, leaving 15 bases between. CDR3 sequence: CASSLAGGGWETQYF. CDR3 nucleotides: TGTGCCAGCAGCTTAGCCGGGGGTGGTTGGGAGACCCAGTACTTC.

A single count supports this clone. CDR3 sequence: CAWSRQRSEKLFF. DNA of the CDR3: TGTGCCTGGAGCCGACAGAGGAGTGAAAAACTGTTTTTT. V gene TRBV30 combines with J gene TRBJ1-4, with a weak D call TRBD1 (5 bases). Trimming cost V 3 bases and J 7 bases, with 12 bases left between them. The V gene's germline CDR1 is GTSNPN and CDR2 SVGIG (reference sequence). CDR3 length: 13 amino acids. Together with reference TRBV30 and TRBJ1-4, the CDR3 gives the full variable domain: SQTIHQWPATLVQPVGSPLSLECTVEGTSNPNLYWYRQAAGRGLQLLFYSVGIGQISSEVPQNLSASRPQDRQFILSSKKLLLSDSGFYLCAWSRQRSEKLFFGSGTQLSVL.